This T cell receptor (beta chain) was profiled in a study of shared clonotypes between healthy human individuals. Study overall: Each donor's CD8 memory used one plate, CD8 naive two, each CD4 subset three.

Measured with immunoSEQ multiplex PCR; TCRdb has only the in-frame clones, and not every one. This table holds about 980,000 clones, approximately 80% found once. Trimming took 1 base from V and 5 from J; bases not matched to a gene: 7. The CDR3 loop spans 16 amino acids. CDR1 and CDR2 from the germline V gene are SGHNT and YYREEE (reference sequence). About this clone: Its antigen is undetermined.

Study findings and constraints: It was expected that sequencing depth would affect clonotype sharing among donors. Non-shared clonotypes had lower generation probabilities than those shared by all four donors. For sorted subsets, rarefaction showed incomplete sequencing despite large depth.

The clonotype originates from a man aged 18 to 35 in good health. This chain connects TRBV5-4 to TRBJ2-1; 9 bases match TRBD1. The sample comprised memory CD4+ T cells sorted from blood. Described subset: CD45RA-negative fraction. DNA of the CDR3: TGTGCCAGCAGCTTGCGGGCCGGGACAGGGAACAATGAGCAGTTCTTC. Its translation is CASSLRAGTGNNEQFF.